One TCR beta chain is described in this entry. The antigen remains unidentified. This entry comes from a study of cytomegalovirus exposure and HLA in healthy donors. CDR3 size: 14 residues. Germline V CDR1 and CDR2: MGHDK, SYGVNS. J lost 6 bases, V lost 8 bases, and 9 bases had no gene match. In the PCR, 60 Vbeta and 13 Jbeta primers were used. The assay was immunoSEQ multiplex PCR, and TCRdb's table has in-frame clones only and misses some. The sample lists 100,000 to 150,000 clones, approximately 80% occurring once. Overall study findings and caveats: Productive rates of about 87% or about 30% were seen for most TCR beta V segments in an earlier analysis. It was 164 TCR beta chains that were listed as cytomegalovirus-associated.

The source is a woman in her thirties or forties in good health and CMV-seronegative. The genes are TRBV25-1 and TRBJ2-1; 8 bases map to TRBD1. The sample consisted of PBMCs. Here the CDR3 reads CASVNRGWVNEQFF. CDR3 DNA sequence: TGTGCCAGCGTCAACAGGGGGTGGGTCAATGAGCAGTTCTTC. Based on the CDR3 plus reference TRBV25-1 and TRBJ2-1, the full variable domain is EADIYQTPRYLVIGTGKKITLECSQTMGHDKMYWYQQDPGMELHLIHYSYGVNSTEKGDLSSESTVSRIRTEHFPLTLESARPSHTSQYLCASVNRGWVNEQFFGPGTRLTVL.